The 21 T cell receptor beta chains in this list originate from one sample, sequenced in a study of T cells in Graves' hyperthyroidism and ophthalmopathy. The investigators amplified TCR beta CDR3 regions from RNA transcripts. HTBI primers were the set used in a first-round RT-PCR of the TCR CDR3. TCRdb reprocessed the multiplex PCR reads via MiXCR and lists one record per CDR3 protein. The repertoire has 650,000 to 750,000 distinct CDR3 sequences, 14% of them found once; the top ten carry 9.5% to 13%. Sequencing input: blood. These receptors originate from a woman aged 18-35 years with Graves' hyperthyroidism.

This clonotype occurred many times. The chain employs TRBV7-3 and TRBJ2-5; D is undetermined. The V end lost 5 bases, the J end lost 5 bases, and 12 bases lay between the germline ends. The CDR3 extends over 13 amino acids. Germline CDR1 and CDR2: SGHTA and FQGTGA. The CDR3 loop is CASSPGVGETQYF. The CDR3 nucleotides read TGTGCCAGCAGCCCCGGAGTGGGCGAGACCCAGTACTTC. The complete variable domain, with remaining parts taken from reference TRBV7-3 and TRBJ2-5, reads GAGVSQTPSNKVTEKGKYVELRCDPISGHTALYWYRQSLGQGPEFLIYFQGTGAADDSGLPNDRFFAVRPEGSVSTLKIQRTERGDSAVYLCASSPGVGETQYFGPGTRLLVL.

The rearrangement joins TRBV19 to TRBJ2-1, with 8 bases that match TRBD2. The length of the CDR3 is 16 residues. Germline CDR1 LNHDA, CDR2 SQIVND (reference sequence). V trimming: 3 bases; J trimming: 7 bases; junction bases outside the gene matches: 11. For the CDR3, the DNA is TGTGCCAGTAGTATCCCCGGTACTAGCGGAAGAAATGAGCAGTTCTTC. This codes for CASSIPGTSGRNEQFF.

This clonotype was picked up a small number of times. The chain employs TRBV19 and TRBJ2-7; tentative D call: TRBD2 (6 bases). The ends were cut back, 4 bases at V and 6 bases at J, with 19 bases in the middle. The CDR3 is made up of 15 amino acids. CDR1 is LNHDA and CDR2 is SQIVND in the germline V gene (reference sequence). As DNA, the CDR3 is TGTGCCAGTAGTAAGTTGGAGGGCCCTTTCCTCGAGCAGTACTTC. This sequence encodes CASSKLEGPFLEQYF.

Written as DNA, the CDR3 is TGTGCCAGCAGCTTAGGTGGCACAGGGCAGTTCTTC. Translating it yields CASSLGGTGQFF. The chain recombines TRBV7-9 with TRBJ2-1; D perhaps matches TRBD1 (5 bases). Deletions cut 1 base from V and 12 bases from J, with 10 bases between. CDR1 SEHNR and CDR2 FQNEAQ come from the germline V gene (reference sequence). The CDR3 is 12 amino acids.

The chain joins TRBV29-1 to TRBJ2-2, with D unresolved. Germline loops: CDR1 SQVTM, CDR2 ANQGSEA. The V end lost 7 bases, the J end lost 0 bases, and 15 bases lay between the germline ends. The CDR3 runs 15 residues. The CDR3 here is CSASDRQANTGELFF. The CDR3 DNA sequence: TGCAGCGCTTCAGACCGGCAGGCGAACACCGGGGAGCTGTTTTTT.

This clonotype was seen a few times. The chain is built from TRBV15 and TRBJ2-4; TRBD1 agrees at 7 bases. The CDR3 runs to 14 residues. Germline loops: CDR1 LNHNV, CDR2 YYDKDF (reference sequence). J lost 5 bases, V lost 4 bases, and 5 bases had no gene match. The CDR3 DNA reads as TGTGCCACCAGCATTTCCGGGACAGAAAACATTCAGTACTTC. Its translation: CATSISGTENIQYF. The complete variable domain, with remaining parts taken from reference TRBV15 and TRBJ2-4, reads DAMVIQNPRYQVTQFGKPVTLSCSQTLNHNVMYWYQQKSSQAPKLLFHYYDKDFNNEADTPDNFQSRRPNTSFCFLDIRSPGLGDTAMYLCATSISGTENIQYFGAGTRLSVL.

In this sample, this clonotype turned up a few times. V usage is TRBV20-1 and J usage is TRBJ2-7; perhaps TRBD1 as D (5 bases). Trimming shortened V by 1 base and J by 2 bases, and 12 bases separated the two germline ends. CDR1 and CDR2 (germline): DFQATT, SNEGSKA (reference sequence). The CDR3 runs 14 residues. The DNA of the CDR3 is TGCAGTGCTAGAGTGGGGCTCTACGCCTACGAGCAGTACTTC. Translated: CSARVGLYAYEQYF.

CDR3 sequence reads: CASSRYRDRVSYEQYF. Here the CDR3 DNA reads TGCGCCAGCAGCCGATATAGGGACAGGGTATCCTACGAGCAGTACTTC. The chain recombines TRBV5-1 with TRBJ2-7, with TRBD1 identical over 9 bases. This CDR3 spans 16 amino acids. Trimming cost V 4 bases and J 1 base; bases outside gene matches: 9. CDR1 SGHRS and CDR2 YFSETQ come from the germline V gene.

The rearrangement uses TRBV20-1 and TRBJ2-5; D is undetermined. CDR1 is DFQATT, CDR2 SNEGSKA, per germline (reference sequence). The CDR3 sequence is 13 residues long. V dropped 0 bases and J dropped 7 bases, with 12 bases sitting between them. Here the CDR3 DNA reads TGCAGTGCTAGAGATCGTAGATCGGGGACCCAGTACTTC. Translated: CSARDRRSGTQYF.

The V and J genes are TRBV6-1 and TRBJ2-7; 7 bases are shared with TRBD1. The CDR3 spans 14 residues. After removal of 5 bases from V and 2 bases from J, the junction contained 6 bases not matched to a gene. The V gene's germline CDR1 is MNHNS and CDR2 SASEGT. CDR3 amino acids: CASSPGGTAYEQYF. CDR3 sequence (DNA): TGTGCCAGCAGTCCAGGGGGTACCGCCTACGAGCAGTACTTC.

Remarks on this clonotype: A read error may explain this, as a much larger clone is one base away. CDR3 DNA: TGTGCCAGCAGTTTCGGGGGTCCCTCCTACGAGCGGTACTTC. Amino acids: CASSFGGPSYERYF. This chain uses TRBV12-3 or TRBV12-4 with TRBJ2-7; possible D gene TRBD2, 6 bases. The CDR3 contains 14 residues.

The rearrangement joins TRBV6-2 or TRBV6-3 to TRBJ2-4; D perhaps matches TRBD1 (5 bases). V lost 6 bases, J lost 0 bases, and 24 bases lay in between. Per the germline V gene, CDR1 is MNHEY and CDR2 is SVGEGT. CDR3 size: 19 residues. This chain's CDR3 is CASREVTGQTRLAKNIQYF. The DNA for the CDR3 is TGTGCCAGCAGGGAAGTAACAGGTCAAACGAGGCTAGCCAAAAACATTCAGTACTTC.

This clonotype was picked up a small number of times. The rearrangement uses TRBV12-3 or TRBV12-4 and TRBJ2-1; 13 bases match TRBD2. CDR3 length: 20 residues. V was clipped by 5 bases and J by 4 bases; unmatched bases: 17. The CDR3 bases are TGTGCCAGCAGTGTTTGGAGACTAGCGGGAGGCCAACCAAATTACAATGAGCAGTTCTTC. Encoded protein: CASSVWRLAGGQPNYNEQFF.

This clonotype occurred a few times. V gene TRBV20-1 combines with J gene TRBJ1-1; D might be TRBD1 (6 bases). Per the germline V gene, CDR1 is DFQATT and CDR2 is SNEGSKA (reference sequence). V gave up 0 bases and J gave up 4 bases, with 12 bases separating them. The CDR3 has 14 residues. CDR3 bases: TGCAGTGCTAGAGATTATCGGGGGCCCACTGAAGCTTTCTTT. This translates into CSARDYRGPTEAFF.

The CDR3 sequence: CASSLASYGNTIYF. The DNA of the CDR3 is TGTGCCAGCAGTTTAGCCTCGTATGGAAACACCATATATTTT. V and J are TRBV12-3 or TRBV12-4 and TRBJ1-3; D gene unclear. V lost 0 bases to trimming and J lost 3 bases, with 6 bases between them. There are 14 residues in the CDR3.

This clonotype has only a few counts. The chain has TRBV6-1 and TRBJ1-1, with unresolved D. Looked up from germline, CDR1 is MNHNS and CDR2 is SASEGT. The CDR3 consists of 11 residues. V was shortened by 8 bases and J by 5 bases, with 9 bases between the two germline ends. CDR3 DNA: TGTGCCAGCCTCGTTTTGACTGAAGCTTTCTTT. Amino acids: CASLVLTEAFF.

This clonotype was counted only a few times. The CDR3 sequence: CASSPRAGSGQPQHF. As DNA, the CDR3 is TGTGCCAGCTCACCAAGGGCGGGGTCAGGTCAGCCCCAGCATTTT. The chain employs TRBV18 and TRBJ1-5; unclear D gene. This CDR3 has 15 amino acids. Trimming took off 2 bases at V and 6 bases at J, with 14 bases between the two ends. Germline V gene lookup returns CDR1 KGHSH and CDR2 LQKENI.

This clonotype was recorded a few times. The CDR3 bases are TGCGCCAGCAGCCTCCGAGATAGAAGAACAGGGGGAGTGGGCACCGGGGAGCTGTTTTTT. Protein product: CASSLRDRRTGGVGTGELFF. V gene TRBV4-1 combines with J gene TRBJ2-2; TRBD1 aligns across 8 bases. Trimming at V came to 4 bases and at J to 4 bases, leaving 20 bases not matched to a gene. Germline-derived CDR1 and CDR2 are MGHRA and YSYEKL. This CDR3 comprises 20 residues.

On this clonotype: This may arise from a read error, as a much more abundant clone is one base away. This chain joins TRBV28 and TRBJ2-3, with TRBD2 matching 8 bases. The CDR3 loop spans 15 amino acids. The germline V gene encodes CDR1 MDHEN and CDR2 SYDVKM. The CDR3 sequence: CAGSLAGPLADTQYF. CDR3 DNA: TGTGCCGGCAGTTTAGCGGGACCCCTTGCAGATACGCAGTATTTT. Together with reference TRBV28 and TRBJ2-3, the CDR3 gives the full variable domain: DVKVTQSSRYLVKRTGEKVFLECVQDMDHENMFWYRQDPGLGLRLIYFSYDVKMKEKGDIPEGYSVSREKKERFSLILESASTNQTSMYLCAGSLAGPLADTQYFGPGTRLTVL.

The gene calls are TRBV3-1 and TRBJ2-1; 8 bases fit TRBD2. The CDR3 covers 17 residues. Germline V gene data show CDR1 as LGHDT and CDR2 as YNNKEL (reference sequence). Unmatched junction bases numbered 18, after V lost 4 bases and J lost 10 bases. As DNA, the CDR3 is TGTGCCAGCAGCCGAGGGATCCTTTCAGGGACGGGAGGGGAGCAGTTCTTC. It specifies CASSRGILSGTGGEQFF.

This clonotype was observed many times. This chain links TRBV6-1 with TRBJ2-4; D remains unclear. The CDR3 is made up of 14 amino acids. Germline V CDR1 and CDR2: MNHNS, SASEGT. V was pared by 8 bases and J by 0 bases, with 11 bases between. CDR3 in DNA: TGTGCCAGCTTTGACCCACTAGCCAAAAACATTCAGTACTTC. It yields the protein CASFDPLAKNIQYF.